Following are 7 T cell receptor beta chains from one sample sequenced in a study of blood T cell repertoires in COVID-19. Here immunoSEQ multiplex PCR was the method, and the copy in TCRdb shows in-frame clones only, minus some. The sample consists of 150,000 to 200,000 clones, approximately 94% of them appearing once. The sequenced material came from peripheral blood. The source of these receptors is a man younger than 45 with COVID-19, enrolled during active disease.

The J gene is TRBJ2-7, the V gene TRBV6-5; D gene ambiguous. The CDR3 covers 13 residues. The V gene's germline CDR1 is MNHEY and CDR2 SVGAGI. Trimming removed 2 bases from V and 5 bases from J, with 10 bases in between. The CDR3 DNA is TGTGCCAGCAGTTACCGCCAGTTGGACGAGCAGTACTTC. This gives the protein CASSYRQLDEQYF.

The chain uses TRBV4-1 and TRBJ1-4, with 7 bases identical to TRBD1. Germline V CDR1 and CDR2: MGHRA, YSYEKL. This CDR3 has 14 residues. After removal of 3 bases from V and 8 bases from J, the junction contained 6 bases not matched to a gene. The chain's CDR3 is CASSQDETGEKLFF. The CDR3 DNA follows: TGCGCCAGCAGCCAGGACGAGACAGGGGAAAAACTGTTTTTT.

This chain joins TRBV6-5 and TRBJ2-2; a weak D match, TRBD2 (6 bases). In germline, CDR1 is MNHEY, CDR2 SVGAGI. The CDR3 spans 14 residues. V shed 10 bases and J shed 2 bases, with 14 bases lying between them. This chain's CDR3 is CATGTYTNTGELFF. The CDR3 nucleotides read TGTGCCACCGGGACTTACACCAACACCGGGGAGCTGTTTTTT.

V is TRBV3-1 (or the pseudogene TRBV3-2) and J is TRBJ2-7; D perhaps matches TRBD2 (6 bases). V was cut by 1 base and J by 7 bases, with 11 bases left in between. The CDR3 sequence is 13 residues long. Germline loops: CDR1 LGHDT, CDR2 YNNKEL (reference sequence). This CDR3 reads CASSQGRGSEQYF. The CDR3 DNA reads TGTGCCAGCAGCCAAGGGAGGGGTTCTGAGCAGTACTTC.

The V gene is TRBV12-3 or TRBV12-4, the J gene TRBJ1-2, with unresolved D. Trimming shortened V by 2 bases and J by 8 bases, and 9 bases separated the two germline ends. The length of the CDR3 is 12 residues. The CDR3, as DNA: TGTGCCAGCAGTTTAAACGGGGAAGGCTACACCTTC. Residues: CASSLNGEGYTF.

V usage is TRBV7-3 and J usage is TRBJ2-5; no definite D call. V was pared by 1 base and J by 4 bases, with 7 bases between. The CDR3 totals 13 residues. The germline CDR1 and CDR2 sequences are SGHTA and FQGTGA. The CDR3 reads CASSLNIGETQYF. The CDR3 region has the DNA TGTGCCAGCAGCTTAAACATTGGAGAGACCCAGTACTTC.

The rearrangement uses TRBV9 and TRBJ1-2; D gene unclear. The V end was cut by 3 bases, the J end by 2 bases, with 17 bases between. Looked up from germline, CDR1 is SGDLS and CDR2 is YYNGEE. The CDR3 consists of 16 residues. CDR3 DNA: TGTGCCAGCAGCGCTACCTTGAGGAGGACCAACTATGGCTACACCTTC. Amino acids: CASSATLRRTNYGYTF. The full variable domain, in which reference TRBV9 and TRBJ1-2 provide the parts outside the CDR3, is DSGVTQTPKHLITATGQRVTLRCSPRSGDLSVYWYQQSLDQGLQFLIQYYNGEERAKGNILERFSAQQFPDLHSELNLSSLELGDSALYFCASSATLRRTNYGYTFGSGTRLTVV.